The clone carrying this TCR beta chain has a handful of counts. Its specificity is not known. One heparinised draw of blood, averaging roughly 120 mL, came from each donor. A CD45RO/CCR7/CD25/CD127/CD95/CD27 panel sorted naive, central memory, regulatory and stem cell-like memory CD4+ cells. Germline V gene data show CDR1 as SGDLS and CDR2 as YYNGEE. V lost 0 bases and J 1 base, leaving 14 bases between the germline ends. This CDR3 has 17 amino acids. The entirety of the isolated RNA underwent reverse transcription, so expressed TCRB transcripts were sequenced. An average of approximately 4 million reads was obtained for naive, central memory and regulatory T cell samples. Repertoires were generated with immunoSEQ multiplex PCR, while TCRdb's copy carries only in-frame clones and drops some. The sample lists some 150,000 clones, roughly 9.3% occurring once. This sample stems from a study of beta chain features in type 1 diabetes.

Regarding the study as a whole: Shorter TCRB CDR3s, moderately but significantly so, were found in Type 1 diabetes patients in all four CD4+ subsets.

The chain is built from TRBV9 and TRBJ2-1, with D perhaps TRBD2 (5 bases). This clonotype was obtained from a woman between 35 and 50 years old in good health. Sequenced sample: central memory CD4+ T cells from blood. The CDR3 is CASSVAIPGDSYNEQFF. CDR3 in DNA: TGTGCCAGCAGCGTAGCAATCCCCGGGGATTCCTACAATGAGCAGTTCTTC.